The 11 T cell receptor beta chains listed next were all sequenced from one sample in a study of beta chain features in type 1 diabetes. Reverse transcribing all isolated RNA meant expressed TCRB transcripts were sequenced. The assay was immunoSEQ multiplex PCR, and TCRdb's table has in-frame clones only and misses some. In the table there are 350,000 to 450,000 clones, 11% to 15% of which are singletons. Source material: naive CD4+ T cells from blood. These receptor sequences come from a man in his thirties or forties in good health.

This clone was seen a single time. The chain uses TRBV29-1 and TRBJ2-3; 7 bases are shared with TRBD2. V trimming: 5 bases; J trimming: 4 bases; junction bases outside the gene matches: 12. Germline V gene lookup returns CDR1 SQVTM and CDR2 ANQGSEA. The CDR3 is 15 residues long. The CDR3 reads CSVWGGGRIADTQYF. CDR3 nucleotide sequence: TGCAGCGTTTGGGGGGGAGGGCGGATTGCAGATACGCAGTATTTT.

The V gene is TRBV9, the J gene TRBJ2-7; 9 bases align to TRBD2. With V trimmed by 1 base and J by 4 bases, 15 bases remained unmatched. CDR1 and CDR2 (germline): SGDLS, YYNGEE. This CDR3 is built from 18 residues. The CDR3 nucleotides read TGTGCCAGCAGCGTAAGGCCCACTAGGCGGGAGGGCCTATACGAGCAGTACGTC. It specifies CASSVRPTRREGLYEQYV.

The rearrangement uses TRBV7-9 and TRBJ2-1; a possible D gene is TRBD2 (5 bases). Germline V gene lookup returns CDR1 SEHNR and CDR2 FQNEAQ (reference sequence). V shed 4 bases and J shed 0 bases, with 13 bases lying between them. This CDR3 contains 16 residues. The CDR3 bases are TGTGCCAGCAGCTCCGATAGCGCTAGCTCCTACAATGAGCAGTTCTTC. It translates to CASSSDSASSYNEQFF.

This clone appeared a few times. V is TRBV6-1 and J is TRBJ2-7; D is perhaps TRBD1 (6 bases). Per germline, CDR1 MNHNS and CDR2 SASEGT. CDR3 length: 13 residues. The V end was cut by 7 bases, the J end by 6 bases, with 16 bases between. The CDR3 region is CASMRWSQGEQYV. The CDR3 DNA sequence: TGTGCCAGCATGCGGTGGTCACAGGGCGAGCAGTACGTC.

The chain employs TRBV20-1 and TRBJ2-1; TRBD1 matches at 7 bases. This CDR3 has 11 amino acids. The V segment lost 3 bases and the J segment 10 bases; nucleotides outside the gene matches: 3. Germline CDR1 is DFQATT and CDR2 is SNEGSKA (reference sequence). CDR3 amino acids: CSASATGEQFF. As DNA, the CDR3 is TGCAGTGCTAGCGCGACAGGGGAGCAGTTCTTC.

The sample holds a few counts of this clone. This rearrangement joins TRBV5-6 to TRBJ2-3; D possibly corresponds to TRBD2 (6 bases). Germline V lookup: CDR1 SGHDT, CDR2 YYEEEE. The V end lost 3 bases, the J end lost 11 bases, and 22 bases lay between the germline ends. The CDR3 extends over 15 amino acids. The CDR3 DNA follows: TGTGCCAGCAGCTCTAACGGCCGTACTAGCTTAGGGCAGTATTTT. Translation gives CASSSNGRTSLGQYF.

V is TRBV7-3 and J is TRBJ2-1; TRBD2 matches at 10 bases. Trimming at V came to 2 bases and at J to 8 bases, leaving 9 bases not matched to a gene. The CDR3 sequence is 16 residues long. Looked up from germline, CDR1 is SGHTA and CDR2 is FQGTGA. In DNA form, the CDR3 reads TGTGCCAGCAGCTTAGTAGCGGGAGGTGCCCCTGATGAGCAGTTCTTC. The encoded protein is CASSLVAGGAPDEQFF.

The CDR3 DNA sequence: TGTGCCTGGAGTGGGCAGGAGGGAAGATCGGGAATGTACGAGCAGTACGTC. Amino acid sequence: CAWSGQEGRSGMYEQYV. This sequence joins TRBV30 and TRBJ2-7; D might be TRBD2 (6 bases). Germline-derived CDR1 and CDR2 are GTSNPN and SVGIG (reference sequence). V lost 1 base to trimming and J lost 4 bases, with 23 bases between them. The CDR3 length is 17 residues.

In its sample, this clone was seen a few times. The chain employs TRBV29-1 and TRBJ1-2; TRBD1 matches 9 bases. Germline V gives CDR1 SQVTM, CDR2 ANQGSEA. The CDR3 is made up of 15 amino acids. The V and J ends lost 6 bases and 0 bases, in that order; junction bases with no gene match: 8. CDR3 bases: TGCAGCGTCTCGGGACAGGGAACAGCTAACTATGGCTACACCTTC. Its translation is CSVSGQGTANYGYTF. The complete variable domain, with remaining parts taken from reference TRBV29-1 and TRBJ1-2, reads SAVISQKPSRDICQRGTSLTIQCQVDSQVTMMFWYRQQPGQSLTLIATANQGSEATYESGFVIDKFPISRPNLTFSTLTVSNMSPEDSSIYLCSVSGQGTANYGYTFGSGTRLTVV.

The chain has TRBV11-2 and TRBJ2-1, with 10 positions matching TRBD1. Trimming took 5 bases from V and 6 from J; bases not matched to a gene: 7. The CDR3 length is 15 residues. The germline V gene has CDR1 SGHAT and CDR2 FQNNGV. CDR3: CASSEDRGDFNEQFF. The CDR3 coding sequence is TGTGCCAGCAGCGAGGACAGGGGGGACTTCAATGAGCAGTTCTTC.

V gene TRBV29-1 combines with J gene TRBJ1-2; possible D gene TRBD1, 5 bases. CDR3 size: 12 residues. V was cut by 3 bases and J by 4 bases, with 9 bases left in between. CDR1 is SQVTM and CDR2 is ANQGSEA in the germline V gene. The CDR3 loop is CSVEKGAYGYTF. In DNA, the CDR3 is TGCAGCGTTGAGAAAGGGGCCTATGGCTACACCTTC.